This T cell receptor beta chain derives from a study of Graves' ophthalmopathy and Graves' hyperthyroidism. TCR beta CDR3 regions were amplified from RNA transcripts. Investigators did first-round RT-PCR with HTBI primers, then second-round multiplex PCR. Using its own MiXCR run on the multiplex PCR reads, TCRdb lists one record per CDR3 protein. The sample lists approximately 640,000 distinct CDR3 sequences; roughly 41% were seen once. Among the exclusions were patients with other autoimmune diseases, uncontrolled infections, pregnancy or lactation. The diagnosis was founded upon clinical symptoms, serum thyroxine, TRAb, thyroid ultrasound and orbital computed tomography. This CDR3 is 16 amino acids long. Trimming shortened V by 5 bases and J by 1 base, and 11 bases separated the two germline ends. Germline values: CDR1 KGHDR, CDR2 SFDVKD.

V is TRBV24-1 and J is TRBJ2-6; D possibly corresponds to TRBD2 (6 bases). The sequence was collected from an adult man with Graves' ophthalmopathy. The sequenced material came from peripheral blood. CDR3 in amino acids: CATSGPRGSGANVLTF. The CDR3 nucleotides are TGTGCCACCAGTGGACCCCGGGGGTCTGGGGCCAACGTCCTGACTTTC.